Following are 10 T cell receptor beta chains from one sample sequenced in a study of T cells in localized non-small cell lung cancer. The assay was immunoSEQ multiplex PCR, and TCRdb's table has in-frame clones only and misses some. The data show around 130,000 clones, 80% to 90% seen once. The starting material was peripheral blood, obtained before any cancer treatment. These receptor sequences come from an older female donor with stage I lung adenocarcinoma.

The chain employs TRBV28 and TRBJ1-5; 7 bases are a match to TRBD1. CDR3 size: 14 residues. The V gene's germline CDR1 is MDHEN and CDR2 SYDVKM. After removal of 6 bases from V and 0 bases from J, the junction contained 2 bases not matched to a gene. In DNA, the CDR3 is TGTGCCAGCAGCCGGGACAGTAGCAATCAGCCCCAGCATTTT. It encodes CASSRDSSNQPQHF. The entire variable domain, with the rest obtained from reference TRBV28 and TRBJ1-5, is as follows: DVKVTQSSRYLVKRTGEKVFLECVQDMDHENMFWYRQDPGLGLRLIYFSYDVKMKEKGDIPEGYSVSREKKERFSLILESASTNQTSMYLCASSRDSSNQPQHFGDGTRLSIL.

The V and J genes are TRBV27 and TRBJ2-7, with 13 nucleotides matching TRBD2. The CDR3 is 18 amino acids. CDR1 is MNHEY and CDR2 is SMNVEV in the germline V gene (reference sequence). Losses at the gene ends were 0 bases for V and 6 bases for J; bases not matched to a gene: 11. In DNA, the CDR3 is TGTGCCAGCAGTTTATCGGCGACAAGGGGACTAGCGGGGATCGAGCAGTACTTC. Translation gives CASSLSATRGLAGIEQYF.

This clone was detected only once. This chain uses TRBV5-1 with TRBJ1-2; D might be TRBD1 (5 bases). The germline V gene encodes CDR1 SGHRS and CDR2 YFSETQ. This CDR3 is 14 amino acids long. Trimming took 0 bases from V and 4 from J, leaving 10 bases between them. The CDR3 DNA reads TGCGCCAGCAGCTTGGAGACAGACCTCTATGGCTACACCTTC. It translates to CASSLETDLYGYTF. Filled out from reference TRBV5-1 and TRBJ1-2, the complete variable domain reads KAGVTQTPRYLIKTRGQQVTLSCSPISGHRSVSWYQQTPGQGLQFLFEYFSETQRNKGNFPGRFSGRQFSNSRSEMNVSTLELGDSALYLCASSLETDLYGYTFGSGTRLTVV.

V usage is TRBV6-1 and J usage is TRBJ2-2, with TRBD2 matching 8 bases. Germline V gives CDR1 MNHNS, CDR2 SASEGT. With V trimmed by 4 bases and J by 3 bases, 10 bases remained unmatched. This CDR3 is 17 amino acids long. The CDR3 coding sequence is TGTGCCAGCAGTGTCCTAGCGGGTCTTAGGGACACCGGGGAGCTGTTTTTT. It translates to CASSVLAGLRDTGELFF.

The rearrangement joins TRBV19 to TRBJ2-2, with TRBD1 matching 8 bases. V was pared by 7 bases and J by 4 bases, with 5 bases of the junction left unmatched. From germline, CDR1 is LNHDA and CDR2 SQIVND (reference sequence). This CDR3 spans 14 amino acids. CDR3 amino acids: CASTQGAATGELFF. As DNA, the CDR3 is TGTGCCAGTACTCAGGGGGCTGCCACCGGGGAGCTGTTTTTT.

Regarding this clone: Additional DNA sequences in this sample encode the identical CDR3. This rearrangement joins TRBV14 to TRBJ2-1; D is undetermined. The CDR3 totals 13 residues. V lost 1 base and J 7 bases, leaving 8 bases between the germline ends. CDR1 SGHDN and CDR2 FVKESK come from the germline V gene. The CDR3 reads CASSQVVGNEQFF. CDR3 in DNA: TGTGCCAGCAGCCAAGTAGTGGGTAATGAGCAGTTCTTC.

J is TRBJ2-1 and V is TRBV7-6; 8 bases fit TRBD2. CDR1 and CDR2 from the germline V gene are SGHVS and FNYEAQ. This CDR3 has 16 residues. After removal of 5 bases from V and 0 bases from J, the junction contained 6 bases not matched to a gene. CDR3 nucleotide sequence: TGTGCCAGCAGCAAACTAGCGGAGAGCTCCTACAATGAGCAGTTCTTC. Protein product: CASSKLAESSYNEQFF.

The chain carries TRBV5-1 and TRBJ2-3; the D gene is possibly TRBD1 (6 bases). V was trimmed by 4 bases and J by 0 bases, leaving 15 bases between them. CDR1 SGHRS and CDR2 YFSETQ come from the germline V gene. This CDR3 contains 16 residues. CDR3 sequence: CASSAQSGVSTDTQYF. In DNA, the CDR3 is TGCGCCAGCAGCGCCCAATCAGGGGTTAGCACAGATACGCAGTATTTT.

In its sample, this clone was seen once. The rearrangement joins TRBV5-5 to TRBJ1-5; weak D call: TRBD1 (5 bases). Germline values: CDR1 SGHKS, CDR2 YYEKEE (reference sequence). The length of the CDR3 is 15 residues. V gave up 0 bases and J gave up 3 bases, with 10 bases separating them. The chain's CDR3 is CASSLDQGFNQPQHF. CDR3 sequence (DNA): TGTGCCAGCAGCTTGGACCAGGGTTTCAATCAGCCCCAGCATTTT.

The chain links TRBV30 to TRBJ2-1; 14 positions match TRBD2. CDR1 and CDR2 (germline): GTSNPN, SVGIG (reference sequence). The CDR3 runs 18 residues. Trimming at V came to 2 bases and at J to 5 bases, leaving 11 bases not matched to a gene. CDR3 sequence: CAWSSFIPTSGGDNEQFF. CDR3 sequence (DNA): TGTGCCTGGAGTTCCTTCATTCCGACTAGCGGGGGGGACAATGAGCAGTTCTTC.